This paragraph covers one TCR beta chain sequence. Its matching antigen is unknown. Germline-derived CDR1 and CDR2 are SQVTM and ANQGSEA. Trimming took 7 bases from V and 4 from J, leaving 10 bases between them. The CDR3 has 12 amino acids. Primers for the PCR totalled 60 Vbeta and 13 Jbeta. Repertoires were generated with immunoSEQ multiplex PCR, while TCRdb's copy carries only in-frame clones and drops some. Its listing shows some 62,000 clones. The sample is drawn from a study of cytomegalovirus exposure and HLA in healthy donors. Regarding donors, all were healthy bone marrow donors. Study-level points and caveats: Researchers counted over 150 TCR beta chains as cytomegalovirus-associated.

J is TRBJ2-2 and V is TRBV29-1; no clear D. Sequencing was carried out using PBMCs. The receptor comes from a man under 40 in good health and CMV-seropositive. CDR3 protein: CSGEKITGELFF. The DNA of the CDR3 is TGCAGCGGCGAAAAAATCACCGGGGAGCTGTTTTTT.